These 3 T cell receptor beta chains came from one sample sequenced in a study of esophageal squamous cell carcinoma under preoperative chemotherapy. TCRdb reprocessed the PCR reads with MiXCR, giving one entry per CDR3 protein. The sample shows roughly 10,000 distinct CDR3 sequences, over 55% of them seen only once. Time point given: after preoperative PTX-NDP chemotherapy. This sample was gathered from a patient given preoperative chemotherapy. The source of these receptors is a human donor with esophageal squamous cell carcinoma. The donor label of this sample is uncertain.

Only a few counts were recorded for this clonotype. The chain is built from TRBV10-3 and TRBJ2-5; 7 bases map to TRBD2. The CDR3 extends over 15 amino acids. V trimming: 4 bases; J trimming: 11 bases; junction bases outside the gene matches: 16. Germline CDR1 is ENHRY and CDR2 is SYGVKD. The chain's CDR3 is CAISGAGDYGNEQYF. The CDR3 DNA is TGTGCCATCAGTGGGGCGGGAGATTATGGGAATGAGCAGTACTTC.

The CDR3 reads CASSEGGAKNIQYF. As DNA, the CDR3 is TGTGCCAGCAGTGAAGGTGGAGCCAAAAACATTCAGTACTTC. The chain recombines TRBV6-1 with TRBJ2-4, with D unresolved. The CDR3 runs to 14 residues. CDR1 MNHNS and CDR2 SASEGT come from the germline V gene. The V gene lost 1 base and the J gene lost 0 bases, with 4 bases spanning the gap.

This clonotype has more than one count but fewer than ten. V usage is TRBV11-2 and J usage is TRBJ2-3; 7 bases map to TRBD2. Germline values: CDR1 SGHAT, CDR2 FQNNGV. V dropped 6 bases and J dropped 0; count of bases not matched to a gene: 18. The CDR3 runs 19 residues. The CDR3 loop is CASSRRSTGGSASTDTQYF. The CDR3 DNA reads TGTGCCAGCAGTCGACGATCCACCGGGGGGTCGGCTAGCACAGATACGCAGTATTTT.